Shown below are 11 T cell receptor beta chains from a single sample sequenced in a study of beta chain features in type 1 diabetes. The entirety of the isolated RNA underwent reverse transcription, so expressed TCRB transcripts were sequenced. Some clones are missing from TCRdb's copy, which holds only in-frame ones; the method was immunoSEQ multiplex PCR. Of around 330,000 clones in the sample, roughly 9.6% were seen once. Sequencing used naive CD4+ T cells from blood. The receptor set was obtained from a woman aged 25 to 45 in good health.

CDR3 amino acids: CASSPLSEAFF. The CDR3 DNA reads as TGTGCCAGCAGCCCTCTATCTGAAGCTTTCTTT. The chain joins TRBV7-9 to TRBJ1-1; D not certain. The CDR3 has 11 residues. Trimming shortened V by 5 bases and J by 6 bases, and 7 bases separated the two germline ends. Germline V gene data show CDR1 as SEHNR and CDR2 as FQNEAQ (reference sequence).

The rearrangement joins TRBV7-3 to TRBJ2-1; tentative D call: TRBD2 (6 bases). Germline assignment: CDR1 SGHTA and CDR2 FQGTGA. The CDR3 sequence is 14 residues long. Trimming shortened V by 7 bases and J by 2 bases, and 12 bases separated the two germline ends. The CDR3 region has the DNA TGTGCCAGCACCCGCGGGGAACCCTACAATGAGCAGTTCTTC. This sequence encodes CASTRGEPYNEQFF.

This clone was seen many times. The CDR3 DNA is TGCAGCGTCCTGACAGACTCCTACGAGCAGTACTTC. Translating it yields CSVLTDSYEQYF. This sequence joins TRBV29-1 and TRBJ2-7, with D possibly being TRBD1 (5 bases). V was shortened by 6 bases and J by 0 bases, with 9 bases between the two germline ends. Looked up from germline, CDR1 is SQVTM and CDR2 is ANQGSEA. The CDR3 is made up of 12 amino acids.

In its sample, this clone was seen a few times. The genes are TRBV19 and TRBJ2-6; D is unresolved. Germline CDR1 is LNHDA and CDR2 is SQIVND (reference sequence). The CDR3 runs to 15 residues. The V end was cut by 9 bases, the J end by 1 base, with 13 bases between. The CDR3 DNA is TGTGCCAGCTATCATAGCCAGTCTGGGGCCAACGTCCTGACTTTC. As protein: CASYHSQSGANVLTF.

The chain couples TRBV10-3 to TRBJ2-7; 9 bases match TRBD2. Germline V gene data show CDR1 as ENHRY and CDR2 as SYGVKD. The V and J ends lost 0 bases and 4 bases, in that order; junction bases with no gene match: 7. This CDR3 has 16 amino acids. CDR3 protein: CAISESTRLAEYEQYF. CDR3 sequence (DNA): TGTGCCATCAGTGAGTCGACCCGACTAGCGGAGTACGAGCAGTACTTC.

The rearrangement links TRBV29-1 to TRBJ2-1; D unresolved. The ends were cut back, 7 bases at V and 0 bases at J, with 10 bases in the middle. Germline CDR1 reads SQVTM; CDR2 reads ANQGSEA. The CDR3 has 13 residues. CDR3 in amino acids: CSAHYSSYNEQFF. CDR3 nucleotides: TGCAGCGCGCACTATAGCTCCTACAATGAGCAGTTCTTC.

The chain has TRBV7-3 and TRBJ2-1; 7 nucleotides align to TRBD2. Germline CDR1 SGHTA, CDR2 FQGTGA. This CDR3 is built from 15 residues. V was clipped by 5 bases and J by 7 bases; unmatched bases: 11. The chain's CDR3 is CASSLAGTNFNEQFF. DNA for the CDR3: TGTGCCAGCAGCCTCGCCGGGACTAATTTTAATGAGCAGTTCTTC.

This clone was seen more than once but under ten times. This rearrangement joins TRBV5-1 to TRBJ1-1; tentatively, D is TRBD1 (5 bases). Germline V lookup: CDR1 SGHRS, CDR2 YFSETQ. The CDR3 covers 14 residues. The germline V and J ends were trimmed by 0 bases and 0 bases, with 6 bases remaining between them. The DNA of the CDR3 is TGCGCCAGCAGCTTGGGGGGGGTGAACACTGAAGCTTTCTTT. Amino acid sequence: CASSLGGVNTEAFF.

J is TRBJ2-2 and V is TRBV7-2; no clear D. CDR1 and CDR2 from the germline V gene are SGHTA and FQGNSA. This CDR3 is built from 13 residues. Here the CDR3 DNA reads TGTGCTTGTCGCGGCGGCGTCACCGGGGAGCTGTTTTTT. Protein product: CACRGGVTGELFF.

This sequence joins TRBV9 and TRBJ2-1; TRBD1 agrees at 8 bases. The V gene end was trimmed by 2 bases and the J gene end by 9 bases; junction bases not matched to a gene: 7. CDR1 is SGDLS and CDR2 is YYNGEE in the germline V gene. The CDR3 spans 14 residues. The CDR3 here is CASSVRQGQGEQFF. CDR3 in DNA: TGTGCCAGCAGCGTTCGACAGGGGCAGGGTGAGCAGTTCTTC.

The chain is built from TRBV4-1 and TRBJ2-3, with 7 bases matching TRBD2. With V trimmed by 4 bases and J by 0 bases, 4 bases remained unmatched. The CDR3 loop spans 15 amino acids. Germline CDR1 reads MGHRA; CDR2 reads YSYEKL. In DNA, the CDR3 is TGCGCCAGCAGCCCCCGGGAGGCCAGCACAGATACGCAGTATTTT. Translating it yields CASSPREASTDTQYF.